The 29 T cell receptor beta chains presented below share a single source sample, sequenced in a study of Graves' ophthalmopathy and Graves' hyperthyroidism. RNA transcripts were the source from which TCR beta CDR3 regions were amplified. The library came from an HTBI-primed first-round RT-PCR and a second-round multiplex PCR. One entry per CDR3 protein results from TCRdb running MiXCR on the multiplex PCR reads. The sample yields 400,000 or so distinct CDR3 sequences, approximately 15% seen once. What was sequenced was peripheral blood. These receptors came from a woman under 30 with stable Graves' hyperthyroidism.

The table lists this clonotype with many counts. The chain combines TRBV12-5 with TRBJ2-5; tentative D call: TRBD1 (8 bases). This CDR3 is 13 amino acids long. The germline CDR1 and CDR2 sequences are LGHNT and FRNRAP. V dropped 5 bases and J dropped 7 bases, with 14 bases sitting between them. The DNA for the CDR3 is TGTGCTAGTGGTGCGACAGGGGAGGGGACCCAGTACTTC. Its translation is CASGATGEGTQYF.

This clonotype was counted ten times or more. The chain joins TRBV19 to TRBJ1-6; a weak D match, TRBD1 (5 bases). Trimming stripped 4 bases from V and 6 bases from J, with 16 bases between. The CDR3 covers 16 residues. Per the germline V gene, CDR1 is LNHDA and CDR2 is SQIVND (reference sequence). CDR3 nucleotide sequence: TGTGCCAGTAGTACCCCGGACATTTCCGCTAATTCACCCCTCCACTTT. Residues: CASSTPDISANSPLHF.

This clonotype was picked up one time. The CDR3 coding sequence is TGTGCCAGCAGTGCTGACCCCGACTCCGGGGAGCTGTTTTTT. Protein sequence: CASSADPDSGELFF. J is TRBJ2-2 and V is TRBV6-4; D gene ambiguous. The germline gives CDR1 MRHNA, CDR2 SNTAGT. This CDR3 has 14 amino acids. V was trimmed by 4 bases and J by 6 bases, leaving 12 bases between them.

This clonotype was picked up a small number of times. A much larger clone sits a single nucleotide away, making a read error possible. The chain uses TRBV11-3 and TRBJ1-1, with D possibly TRBD1 on 5 matching bases. The V gene's germline CDR1 is SGHNT and CDR2 YENEEA. CDR3 size: 15 residues. The CDR3 is CASSPVGTANTEACF. The CDR3 region has the DNA TGTGCCAGCAGCCCAGTGGGGACGGCCAACACTGAAGCTTGCTTT.

This clonotype was seen ten or more times. The chain combines TRBV10-2 with TRBJ2-7, with a tentative D call TRBD2 (5 bases). Germline V gene sequence: CDR1 WSHSY, CDR2 SAAADI. The CDR3 has 13 amino acids. V was shortened by 2 bases and J by 3 bases, with 8 bases between the two germline ends. The CDR3 is CASSERDSYEQYF. CDR3 sequence (DNA): TGCGCCAGCAGTGAGCGGGATAGCTACGAGCAGTACTTC.

In this sample, this clonotype turned up a few times. The V call is TRBV18, the J call TRBJ1-5; 7 bases align to TRBD1. The length of the CDR3 is 17 residues. Trimming at V came to 1 base and at J to 1 base, leaving 7 bases not matched to a gene. Germline CDR1 reads KGHSH; CDR2 reads LQKENI. The CDR3 region has the DNA TGTGCCAGCTCACCACGCCCGGGACAGAAAAGCAATCAGCCCCAGCATTTT. It encodes CASSPRPGQKSNQPQHF. Full variable domain (rest looked up from reference TRBV18 and TRBJ1-5): NAGVMQNPRHLVRRRGQEARLRCSPMKGHSHVYWYRQLPEEGLKFMVYLQKENIIDESGMPKERFSAEFPKEGPSILRIQQVVRGDSAAYFCASSPRPGQKSNQPQHFGDGTRLSIL.

There are many counts of this clonotype. The V and J genes are TRBV11-2 and TRBJ2-7; 7 nucleotides match TRBD2. CDR1 is SGHAT, CDR2 FQNNGV, per germline. Trimming cost V 1 base and J 3 bases; bases outside gene matches: 6. The CDR3 totals 15 residues. DNA of the CDR3: TGTGCCAGCAGCTTAGGAAGCAGCGGGGTCTACGAGCAGTACTTC. This gives the protein CASSLGSSGVYEQYF.

This clonotype was recorded at least ten times. The rearrangement links TRBV5-6 to TRBJ1-5, with 9 bases that match TRBD1. Germline lookup yields CDR1 SGHDT and CDR2 YYEEEE. Trimming cost V 4 bases and J 6 bases; bases outside gene matches: 8. The CDR3 has 15 residues. The CDR3 sequence: CASSHRTGAAQPQHF. The CDR3 nucleotides are TGTGCCAGCAGCCATCGGACAGGGGCCGCTCAGCCCCAGCATTTT.

The chain combines TRBV3-1 with TRBJ1-2; TRBD1 aligns across 9 bases. The CDR3 contains 17 residues. The V and J ends lost 0 bases and 7 bases, in that order; junction bases with no gene match: 12. Germline V lookup: CDR1 LGHDT, CDR2 YNNKEL (reference sequence). This CDR3 reads CASSQDGWDRVFFGYTF. As DNA, the CDR3 is TGTGCCAGCAGCCAAGATGGATGGGACAGGGTGTTTTTTGGCTACACCTTC.

This clonotype came up many times. The chain uses TRBV19 and TRBJ2-7; weak D call: TRBD2 (6 bases). V dropped 6 bases and J dropped 1 base, with 10 bases sitting between them. Germline values: CDR1 LNHDA, CDR2 SQIVND (reference sequence). This CDR3 is 13 amino acids long. The DNA for the CDR3 is TGTGCCAGTAGCGGGGGATGGTCCTACGAGCAGTACTTC. Translating it yields CASSGGWSYEQYF.

In regard to this clonotype: Given a much more abundant clone one base away, this may be a read error. V gene TRBV28 combines with J gene TRBJ2-7; D gene uncertain. The germline gives CDR1 MDHEN, CDR2 SYDVKM. This CDR3 has 12 residues. CDR3: CASSLPHYEQHF. Here the CDR3 DNA reads TGTGCCAGCAGTTTACCTCATTACGAGCAGCACTTC.

There are many counts of this clonotype. The chain joins TRBV7-9 to TRBJ2-7; D may correspond to TRBD1 or TRBD2 (6 bases each). This CDR3 comprises 15 residues. With 4 bases removed from V and 7 bases from J, the gap between germline ends came to 20 bases. CDR1 and CDR2 (germline): SEHNR, FQNEAQ (reference sequence). CDR3 DNA: TGTGCCAGCAGCTCCGCGGCGGGGACAACCTCTGAGCAGTACTTC. Amino acids: CASSSAAGTTSEQYF.

This clonotype was detected ten times or more. This rearrangement joins TRBV6-1 to TRBJ2-5; the D gene is possibly TRBD2 (6 bases). The germline V and J ends were trimmed by 6 bases and 0 bases, with 14 bases remaining between them. The CDR3 sequence is 15 residues long. The germline V gene encodes CDR1 MNHNS and CDR2 SASEGT. In DNA form, the CDR3 reads TGTGCCAGCAGGCACCCGGGACTCAACCAAGAGACCCAGTACTTC. Translated, it gives CASRHPGLNQETQYF.

V and J are TRBV6-5 and TRBJ1-2; 8 bases line up with TRBD1. This CDR3 contains 15 residues. The germline V gene has CDR1 MNHEY and CDR2 SVGAGI. V shed 5 bases and J 7 bases; nucleotides not matched to a gene: 12. Here the CDR3 reads CASSQPRGQGRGYTF. CDR3 nucleotides: TGTGCCAGCAGTCAACCTCGAGGACAGGGCCGTGGCTACACCTTC.

This clonotype was seen many times. This sequence joins TRBV9 and TRBJ2-5, with TRBD2 matching 10 bases. The CDR3 is 16 amino acids. Germline CDR1 and CDR2: SGDLS and YYNGEE. V was clipped by 2 bases and J by 5 bases; unmatched bases: 9. CDR3 sequence: CASSVGEAGGRETQYF. CDR3 sequence (DNA): TGTGCCAGCAGCGTCGGAGAAGCGGGGGGGAGGGAGACCCAGTACTTC.

V is TRBV5-1 and J is TRBJ2-5; 8 bases map to TRBD2. Germline V gene data show CDR1 as SGHRS and CDR2 as YFSETQ. Losses at the gene ends were 5 bases for V and 5 bases for J; bases not matched to a gene: 8. The CDR3 runs 14 residues. The CDR3 is CASRSSGGFETQYF. The CDR3 nucleotides read TGCGCCAGCAGGTCAAGCGGGGGATTCGAGACCCAGTACTTC.

This clonotype was counted many times. The chain joins TRBV12-3 or TRBV12-4 to TRBJ1-3; D gene unclear. V dropped 3 bases and J dropped 0 bases, with 6 bases sitting between them. There are 14 residues in the CDR3. CDR3 region: CASSLVSSGNTIYF. CDR3 DNA sequence: TGTGCCAGCAGTTTGGTGAGCTCTGGAAACACCATATATTTT.

This rearrangement joins TRBV6-5 to TRBJ2-7; 7 bases fit TRBD1. This CDR3 region has 14 residues. Germline assignment: CDR1 MNHEY and CDR2 SVGAGI. The trim removed 4 bases at V and 3 bases at J, leaving 6 bases unmatched. Here the CDR3 reads CASSSTGVGYEQYF. The DNA of the CDR3 is TGTGCCAGCAGTTCCACAGGGGTCGGCTACGAGCAGTACTTC.

The chain has TRBV11-2 and TRBJ1-1; 10 bases map to TRBD1. The CDR3 covers 16 residues. Germline assignment: CDR1 SGHAT and CDR2 FQNNGV. V dropped 3 bases and J dropped 0; count of bases not matched to a gene: 4. The CDR3 DNA is TGTGCCAGCAGCTTGGGACAGGGGAGGATGAACACTGAAGCTTTCTTT. Protein: CASSLGQGRMNTEAFF.

This clonotype was detected many times. The chain is built from TRBV19 and TRBJ1-2; 9 bases fit TRBD1. V shed 9 bases, J shed 6 bases, and the junction held 8 bases outside the gene matches. Germline CDR1 reads LNHDA; CDR2 reads SQIVND (reference sequence). CDR3 length: 13 residues. CDR3 DNA: TGTGCCAGCACCTCCCGGGACAGGGATGGCTACACCTTC. Translating gives CASTSRDRDGYTF.

This clonotype was detected only a few times. The chain combines TRBV4-1 with TRBJ1-5; D uncertain. There are 15 residues in the CDR3. Germline values: CDR1 MGHRA, CDR2 YSYEKL. Trimming took 1 base from V and 6 from J, leaving 13 bases between them. The CDR3 sequence: CASSQVVPAGQPQHF. CDR3 sequence (DNA): TGCGCCAGCAGCCAAGTGGTCCCGGCCGGTCAGCCCCAGCATTTT.

This clonotype was recorded many times. The rearrangement uses TRBV12-3 or TRBV12-4 and TRBJ2-5; 8 nucleotides match TRBD2. This CDR3 spans 13 amino acids. Unmatched junction bases numbered 3, after V lost 5 bases and J lost 4 bases. CDR3 DNA: TGTGCCAGCAGTCGGGGGGGGCGAGAGACCCAGTACTTC. Translation gives CASSRGGRETQYF.

This clonotype was recorded at least ten times. V and J are TRBV11-3 and TRBJ2-7; no definite D call. CDR3 length: 14 residues. Trimming removed 2 bases at V and 2 bases at J, with 10 bases between. The germline gives CDR1 SGHNT, CDR2 YENEEA. The CDR3 coding sequence is TGTGCCAGCAGCTTAACGGTCGGAACCTACGAGCAGTACTTC. Translation gives CASSLTVGTYEQYF.

The rearrangement links TRBV11-2 to TRBJ1-1; D is undetermined. Germline V gene data show CDR1 as SGHAT and CDR2 as FQNNGV. Trimming removed 1 base at V and 6 bases at J, with 9 bases between. The CDR3 totals 13 residues. The CDR3 DNA reads TGTGCCAGCAGCTTAGTGTCGACACCTGAAGCTTTCTTT. Translated, it gives CASSLVSTPEAFF. Supplemented by reference TRBV11-2 and TRBJ1-1, the full variable domain reads EAGVAQSPRYKIIEKRQSVAFWCNPISGHATLYWYQQILGQGPKLLIQFQNNGVVDDSQLPKDRFSAERLKGVDSTLKIQPAKLEDSAVYLCASSLVSTPEAFFGQGTRLTVV.

This clonotype was recorded many times. This chain joins TRBV13 and TRBJ1-1; D is ambiguous. The germline gives CDR1 PRHDT, CDR2 FYEKMQ (reference sequence). The length of the CDR3 is 13 residues. With 5 bases removed from V and 1 base from J, the gap between germline ends came to 8 bases. The CDR3 coding sequence is TGTGCCAGCAGCGGCCGACAGAACACTGAAGCTTTCTTT. It translates to CASSGRQNTEAFF.

At least ten counts were recorded for this clonotype. The chain has TRBV7-9 and TRBJ1-1; D not resolved. V was shortened by 5 bases and J by 0 bases, with 10 bases between the two germline ends. Germline-derived CDR1 and CDR2 are SEHNR and FQNEAQ (reference sequence). This CDR3 has 14 residues. CDR3 amino acids: CASSLLDLNTEAFF. Written as DNA, the CDR3 is TGTGCCAGCAGCCTTCTTGATTTGAACACTGAAGCTTTCTTT.

The chain has TRBV6-5 and TRBJ1-3, with D perhaps TRBD1 (6 bases). The CDR3 contains 16 residues. V shed 0 bases and J shed 4 bases, with 13 bases lying between them. Germline values: CDR1 MNHEY, CDR2 SVGAGI. The CDR3 sequence is CASSYSLAGEGNTIYF. CDR3 nucleotides: TGTGCCAGCAGTTACTCCTTGGCAGGGGAGGGAAACACCATATATTTT.

The chain is built from TRBV5-1 and TRBJ2-5; TRBD2 matches 13 bases. V was pared by 4 bases and J by 4 bases, with 4 bases of the junction left unmatched. CDR1 and CDR2 (germline): SGHRS, YFSETQ. There are 15 residues in the CDR3. CDR3 nucleotides: TGCGCCAGCAGCGAGGGACTAGCGGGAAGAGAGACCCAGTACTTC. Protein product: CASSEGLAGRETQYF. Based on the CDR3 plus reference TRBV5-1 and TRBJ2-5, the full variable domain is KAGVTQTPRYLIKTRGQQVTLSCSPISGHRSVSWYQQTPGQGLQFLFEYFSETQRNKGNFPGRFSGRQFSNSRSEMNVSTLELGDSALYLCASSEGLAGRETQYFGPGTRLLVL.

This clonotype appeared many times. The chain employs TRBV9 and TRBJ1-2; D is undetermined. V lost 6 bases, J lost 0 bases, and 12 bases lay in between. Germline V lookup: CDR1 SGDLS, CDR2 YYNGEE. CDR3 length: 14 residues. In DNA form, the CDR3 reads TGTGCCAGCACCGACACGACAACTAACTATGGCTACACCTTC. It yields the protein CASTDTTTNYGYTF.